The 2 T cell receptor beta chains in this list originate from one sample, sequenced in a study of cytomegalovirus exposure and HLA in healthy donors. Amplification used 60 Vbeta primers and 13 Jbeta primers. Only in-frame clones appear in the TCRdb table, and some are missing; sequencing was by immunoSEQ multiplex PCR. The table shows over 130,000 clones, with roughly 79% occurring only once. Sequencing was performed on PBMCs. Receptors were obtained from a man aged 30 to 45 in good health and CMV-seropositive.

The J gene is TRBJ1-1, the V gene TRBV5-4; 7 bases fit TRBD1. This CDR3 contains 15 residues. V trimming: 4 bases; J trimming: 5 bases; junction bases outside the gene matches: 11. CDR1 SGHNT and CDR2 YYREEE come from the germline V gene (reference sequence). In nucleotides, the CDR3 is TGTGCCAGCAGCACTAGACAGGGCGGGGGGACTGAAGCTTTCTTT. It yields the protein CASSTRQGGGTEAFF.

For this clone: This same CDR3 is encoded by further DNA sequences in the sample. The chain uses TRBV28 and TRBJ2-5; 8 nucleotides line up with TRBD2. Germline-derived CDR1 and CDR2 are MDHEN and SYDVKM. CDR3 length equals 15 residues. J lost 2 bases, V lost 2 bases, and 4 bases had no gene match. The CDR3 DNA sequence: TGTGCCAGCAGTTTAACGGGCGGGGGGCAAGAGACCCAGTACTTC. Encoded protein: CASSLTGGGQETQYF.